This passage covers 27 T cell receptor beta chains from one sample sequenced in a study of blood T cell repertoires in COVID-19. Assay: immunoSEQ multiplex PCR; the TCRdb copy retains only in-frame clones and omits some. The sample lists some 220,000 clones; roughly 85% were seen once. Material for sequencing was peripheral blood. The receptor set was obtained from a man aged 45-65 years who had recovered from COVID-19.

The chain uses TRBV27 and TRBJ2-1, with 9 bases matching TRBD2. Germline assignment: CDR1 MNHEY and CDR2 SMNVEV (reference sequence). The V segment lost 1 base and the J segment 0 bases; nucleotides outside the gene matches: 10. CDR3 length: 19 residues. The CDR3 DNA is TGTGCCAGCAGTTTATGGGCTAGCGGGGCTTCAGCCTCCTACAATGAGCAGTTCTTC. It is translated as CASSLWASGASASYNEQFF.

The gene calls are TRBV30 and TRBJ1-1, with 12 bases that match TRBD1. This CDR3 region has 14 residues. The germline gives CDR1 GTSNPN, CDR2 SVGIG (reference sequence). After removal of 5 bases from V and 4 bases from J, the junction contained 5 bases not matched to a gene. DNA for the CDR3: TGTGCCTGGGGGACAGGGGGCGAGAGCACTGAAGCTTTCTTT. The encoded protein is CAWGTGGESTEAFF. Together with reference TRBV30 and TRBJ1-1, the CDR3 gives the full variable domain: SQTIHQWPATLVQPVGSPLSLECTVEGTSNPNLYWYRQAAGRGLQLLFYSVGIGQISSEVPQNLSASRPQDRQFILSSKKLLLSDSGFYLCAWGTGGESTEAFFGQGTRLTVV.

The V and J genes are TRBV6-6 and TRBJ2-3, with 11 bases aligning to TRBD2. Germline V lookup: CDR1 MNHNY, CDR2 SVGAGI (reference sequence). J lost 4 bases, V lost 7 bases, and 7 bases had no gene match. The CDR3 runs 15 residues. The CDR3 spells CASTRGLAGSDTQYF. CDR3 DNA: TGTGCCAGCACCCGAGGACTAGCGGGCTCAGATACGCAGTATTTT.

The chain joins TRBV24-1 to TRBJ2-5, with TRBD2 as a possible D gene (5 bases). Germline CDR1 reads KGHDR; CDR2 reads SFDVKD. V lost 8 bases, J lost 2 bases, and 11 bases lay in between. CDR3 length: 13 residues. CDR3 sequence (DNA): TGTGCCACCATGGGGTCGGGGCAAGAGACCCAGTACTTC. Translating gives CATMGSGQETQYF.

CDR3 loop: CASSEAWSASGSYTGELFF. The CDR3 DNA follows: TGTGCCAGCAGTGAGGCGTGGTCGGCTAGCGGGAGTTACACCGGGGAGCTGTTTTTT. The chain employs TRBV2 and TRBJ2-2, with 10 bases lining up with TRBD2. The junction had 13 bases not matched to a gene; V was cut back by 3 bases and J by 3 bases. The CDR3 extends over 19 amino acids. The germline CDR1 and CDR2 sequences are SNHLY and FYNNEI.

CDR3 in DNA: TGTGCCAGCAGCCCCCAATGGTCGGGGGAACAAGAGACCCAGTACTTC. It translates to CASSPQWSGEQETQYF. The rearrangement uses TRBV4-2 and TRBJ2-5; D possibly corresponds to TRBD2 (6 bases). V was shortened by 4 bases and J by 2 bases, with 17 bases between the two germline ends. Germline assignment: CDR1 LGHNA and CDR2 YNFKEQ. The CDR3 has 16 residues.

This chain uses TRBV9 with TRBJ2-7, with TRBD2 matching over 8 bases. The CDR3 is 14 amino acids. J gave up 5 bases and V 1 base, and 5 bases lay outside the gene matches. Germline assignment: CDR1 SGDLS and CDR2 YYNGEE. The CDR3 region is CASSVSGSFDEQYF. The CDR3 nucleotides are TGTGCCAGCAGCGTAAGCGGGAGTTTCGACGAGCAGTACTTC.

About this clone: Distinct nucleotide sequences in the sample also encode this CDR3. V and J are TRBV7-9 and TRBJ1-4; 9 nucleotides agree with TRBD1. Germline V gene sequence: CDR1 SEHNR, CDR2 FQNEAQ (reference sequence). The CDR3 is 14 amino acids. V lost 4 bases and J lost 5; bases outside the gene matches: 2. CDR3: CASSSGQGNEKLFF. The CDR3 DNA reads as TGTGCCAGCAGCTCGGGACAGGGAAATGAAAAACTGTTTTTT.

The rearrangement joins TRBV19 to TRBJ1-2; D perhaps matches TRBD1 (5 bases). Per the germline V gene, CDR1 is LNHDA and CDR2 is SQIVND (reference sequence). V shed 3 bases and J shed 8 bases, with 10 bases lying between them. The CDR3 has 12 residues. DNA for the CDR3: TGTGCCAGTAGTATCACAGGTACGGGCTACACCTTC. It is translated as CASSITGTGYTF.

The V gene is TRBV10-3, the J gene TRBJ1-1; 12 positions match TRBD1. Germline trimming cut 3 bases from V and 12 bases from J; bases unmatched to any gene: 8. This CDR3 is 14 amino acids long. Germline CDR1 and CDR2: ENHRY and SYGVKD. The CDR3 spells CAISDRDRGPVSFF. The CDR3 region has the DNA TGTGCCATCAGTGATCGGGACAGGGGGCCTGTATCTTTCTTT.

The chain uses TRBV7-2 and TRBJ1-4; unclear D gene. This CDR3 contains 15 residues. The V and J ends lost 5 bases and 5 bases respectively, with 15 bases between them. Germline CDR1 SGHTA, CDR2 FQGNSA. CDR3: CASSPGGKENEKLFF. The DNA of the CDR3 is TGTGCCAGCAGCCCCGGTGGAAAGGAGAATGAAAAACTGTTTTTT.

This clone was counted a few times. The chain couples TRBV28 to TRBJ2-2; 9 bases line up with TRBD1. The CDR3 length is 18 residues. The junction had 17 bases not matched to a gene; V was cut back by 2 bases and J by 10 bases. Germline assignment: CDR1 MDHEN and CDR2 SYDVKM. This chain's CDR3 is CASSLVGRYRGPVEELFF. The CDR3 DNA follows: TGTGCCAGCAGTTTAGTCGGACGTTACAGGGGGCCGGTGGAGGAGCTGTTTTTT. Looking up the rest from reference TRBV28 and TRBJ2-2 gives the full variable domain: DVKVTQSSRYLVKRTGEKVFLECVQDMDHENMFWYRQDPGLGLRLIYFSYDVKMKEKGDIPEGYSVSREKKERFSLILESASTNQTSMYLCASSLVGRYRGPVEELFFGEGSRLTVL.

Details on this clone: Within the sample, other DNA sequences also encode this same CDR3. The chain joins TRBV9 to TRBJ1-1; a weak D match, TRBD1 (5 bases). The CDR3 has 14 amino acids. CDR1 is SGDLS and CDR2 is YYNGEE in the germline V gene. Between the trimmed V and J ends, which lost 0 bases and 4 bases, there was a span of 10 bases. The CDR3 loop is CASSVGGGGTEAFF. The CDR3 DNA reads as TGTGCCAGCAGCGTAGGTGGGGGGGGCACTGAAGCTTTCTTT.

The chain carries TRBV28 and TRBJ1-6; D is perhaps TRBD1 (5 bases). The CDR3 has 14 amino acids. V shed 5 bases and J shed 7 bases, with 12 bases lying between them. Per the germline V gene, CDR1 is MDHEN and CDR2 is SYDVKM. CDR3 sequence (DNA): TGTGCCAGCAGTCCGGGGGATTCGAATTCACCCCTCCACTTT. This translates into CASSPGDSNSPLHF.

This CDR3 reads CASQEGEVVDTQYF. CDR3 nucleotides: TGTGCCAGTCAGGAGGGAGAGGTCGTAGATACGCAGTATTTT. The chain recombines TRBV19 with TRBJ2-3, with a weak D call TRBD2 (6 bases). The V end was cut by 8 bases, the J end by 5 bases, with 17 bases between. The CDR3 consists of 14 residues. CDR1 and CDR2 (germline): LNHDA, SQIVND (reference sequence).

V usage is TRBV2 and J usage is TRBJ2-5; 9 nucleotides match TRBD1. V shed 7 bases and J 6 bases; nucleotides not matched to a gene: 9. The CDR3 extends over 14 amino acids. The germline CDR1 and CDR2 sequences are SNHLY and FYNNEI. The CDR3 region is CASTVTGGRKTQYF. In DNA form, the CDR3 reads TGTGCCAGCACGGTGACAGGGGGGAGAAAGACCCAGTACTTC.

The CDR3 here is CASQGTILAKNIQYF. The CDR3, as DNA: TGTGCCAGCCAGGGGACAATTCTAGCCAAAAACATTCAGTACTTC. The V gene is TRBV2, the J gene TRBJ2-4, with D possibly TRBD1 on 6 matching bases. This CDR3 region has 15 residues. Germline CDR1 reads SNHLY; CDR2 reads FYNNEI. V shed 8 bases and J shed 0 bases, with 14 bases lying between them.

This clone has a single count. This chain uses TRBV5-1 with TRBJ2-5; D perhaps matches TRBD1 (5 bases). Germline V lookup: CDR1 SGHRS, CDR2 YFSETQ. V was pared by 0 bases and J by 10 bases, with 19 bases between. The CDR3 runs 15 residues. CDR3 sequence reads: CASSLGTIEDGDQYF. CDR3 nucleotide sequence: TGCGCCAGCAGCTTGGGGACAATCGAGGATGGGGACCAGTACTTC.

The rearrangement joins TRBV29-1 to TRBJ2-7, with 10 bases lining up with TRBD1. The CDR3 spans 14 residues. J was trimmed by 2 bases and V by 7 bases; bases with no gene match: 8. Per germline, CDR1 SQVTM and CDR2 ANQGSEA. CDR3 amino acids: CSASGTGVAYEQYF. The CDR3 DNA is TGCAGCGCGTCCGGGACAGGGGTCGCCTACGAGCAGTACTTC.

The J gene is TRBJ1-6, the V gene TRBV2; D is unresolved. V shed 7 bases and J shed 5 bases, with 6 bases lying between them. The CDR3 length is 12 residues. Germline CDR1 is SNHLY and CDR2 is FYNNEI. CDR3 loop: CASNQNNSPLHF. DNA of the CDR3: TGTGCCAGCAACCAGAATAATTCACCCCTCCACTTT.

The rearrangement links TRBV14 to TRBJ1-2; D gene uncertain. Germline V gene data show CDR1 as SGHDN and CDR2 as FVKESK. The CDR3 has 15 residues. Trimming stripped 0 bases from V and 1 base from J, with 9 bases between. CDR3 residues: CASSQDPRNNYGYTF. The CDR3, as DNA: TGTGCCAGCAGCCAAGATCCGAGGAATAACTATGGCTACACCTTC.

In this sample, this clone turned up once. The V gene is TRBV19, the J gene TRBJ2-1; 9 nucleotides align to TRBD2. V lost 3 bases and J lost 10; bases outside the gene matches: 7. Germline V CDR1 and CDR2: LNHDA, SQIVND (reference sequence). This CDR3 region has 14 residues. The CDR3 spells CASSIRGRESEQFF. DNA for the CDR3: TGTGCCAGTAGTATCCGCGGGAGGGAGTCGGAGCAGTTCTTC.

V gene TRBV10-2 combines with J gene TRBJ2-3; D may be TRBD2 (5 bases). The CDR3 extends over 15 amino acids. Germline CDR1 reads WSHSY; CDR2 reads SAAADI. Trimming removed 0 bases from V and 6 bases from J, with 13 bases in between. The CDR3 loop reads CASSESRGRTDTQYF. As DNA, the CDR3 is TGCGCCAGCAGTGAGTCTCGTGGGAGAACGGATACGCAGTATTTT.

The chain employs TRBV5-6 and TRBJ2-5; TRBD1 matches at 7 bases. Germline values: CDR1 SGHDT, CDR2 YYEEEE. The CDR3 sequence is 14 residues long. After removal of 1 base from V and 7 bases from J, the junction contained 7 bases not matched to a gene. CDR3: CASSLFRGPGTQYF. Here the CDR3 DNA reads TGTGCCAGCAGCTTGTTTAGGGGGCCAGGGACCCAGTACTTC. Full variable domain (missing parts from reference TRBV5-6 and TRBJ2-5): DAGVTQSPTHLIKTRGQQVTLRCSPKSGHDTVSWYQQALGQGPQFIFQYYEEEERQRGNFPDRFSGHQFPNYSSELNVNALLLGDSALYLCASSLFRGPGTQYFGPGTRLLVL.

The V and J genes are TRBV11-2 and TRBJ2-3; D may be TRBD1 (6 bases). The CDR3 extends over 15 amino acids. Germline V gene lookup returns CDR1 SGHAT and CDR2 FQNNGV. Trimming took off 5 bases at V and 4 bases at J, with 16 bases between the two ends. The CDR3 nucleotides are TGTGCCAGCAGCCGTCAGGGGATCGGTCCAGATACGCAGTATTTT. It specifies CASSRQGIGPDTQYF.

The chain couples TRBV5-1 to TRBJ2-2, with 9 bases aligning to TRBD2. This CDR3 has 17 residues. V shed 4 bases, J shed 4 bases, and the junction held 11 bases outside the gene matches. In germline, CDR1 is SGHRS, CDR2 YFSETQ. The CDR3 DNA reads TGCGCCAGCAGCCCGGTAGCGGGAGCCCCGGTCACCGGGGAGCTGTTTTTT. Protein sequence: CASSPVAGAPVTGELFF.

V and J are TRBV19 and TRBJ2-3; 10 nucleotides align to TRBD2. This CDR3 region has 15 residues. CDR1 LNHDA and CDR2 SQIVND come from the germline V gene (reference sequence). J lost 1 base, V lost 4 bases, and 2 bases had no gene match. This chain's CDR3 is CASSTLAGGTDTQYF. CDR3 nucleotides: TGTGCCAGTAGTACCCTAGCGGGAGGCACAGATACGCAGTATTTT.